The 31 T cell receptor beta chains in this list originate from one sample, sequenced in a study of identical twins. MiXCR was run by TCRdb on the 5' RACE reads, yielding one entry per CDR3 protein. Of more than 600,000 distinct CDR3 sequences in the sample, 18% were seen once. These data were also filed under a second study, of T cells expressing NK-cell markers.

Material for sequencing was PBMCs. The receptors originated from a woman aged 18-30 years in good health.

V usage is TRBV5-1 and J usage is TRBJ2-3; D uncertain. The CDR3 runs to 16 residues. The germline V gene encodes CDR1 SGHRS and CDR2 YFSETQ. Trimming removed 0 bases at V and 1 base at J, with 12 bases between. The CDR3 DNA reads TGCGCCAGCAGCTTGGCTGCTACTTCAGGCACAGATACGCAGTATTTT. The encoded protein is CASSLAATSGTDTQYF.

The chain has TRBV5-8 and TRBJ2-1, with D perhaps matching TRBD2 (6 bases). The CDR3 consists of 16 residues. Trimming stripped 4 bases from V and 0 bases from J, with 14 bases between. Germline V gene lookup returns CDR1 SGHTS and CDR2 YDEGEE. The CDR3 reads CASSPGGAVSYNEQFF. The CDR3 DNA is TGTGCCAGCAGCCCAGGCGGGGCGGTCTCCTACAATGAGCAGTTCTTC.

Only a few counts were recorded for this clonotype. The rearrangement joins TRBV12-3 or TRBV12-4 to TRBJ2-1, with D tentatively TRBD2 (5 bases). The V and J ends lost 5 bases and 9 bases respectively, with 17 bases between them. The CDR3 length is 14 residues. The CDR3: CASSPILVYGEQFF. Written as DNA, the CDR3 is TGTGCCAGCAGTCCGATACTAGTTTACGGTGAGCAGTTCTTC.

This rearrangement joins TRBV6-5 to TRBJ1-1; no clear D. Germline V CDR1 and CDR2: MNHEY, SVGAGI. V gave up 4 bases and J gave up 1 base, with 10 bases separating them. The CDR3 has 14 residues. CDR3 DNA: TGTGCCAGCAGTTTACTCGGAGCGAACACTGAAGCTTTCTTT. Amino acid sequence: CASSLLGANTEAFF.

This rearrangement joins TRBV29-1 to TRBJ2-5; 8 bases are shared with TRBD2. The CDR3 runs to 15 residues. Unmatched junction bases numbered 8, after V lost 4 bases and J lost 1 base. CDR1 is SQVTM, CDR2 ANQGSEA, per germline. CDR3 amino acids: CSVARVAGSQETQYF. CDR3 coding DNA: TGCAGCGTTGCTAGAGTAGCGGGGTCCCAAGAGACCCAGTACTTC.

The chain has TRBV12-3 or TRBV12-4 and TRBJ2-5; the match to TRBD2 covers 8 bases. The CDR3 has 13 residues. The V segment lost 2 bases and the J segment 9 bases; nucleotides outside the gene matches: 5. The CDR3 DNA follows: TGTGCCAGCAGTTTATCAGAGCGGGGGTCCCAGTACTTC. Encoded protein: CASSLSERGSQYF.

The chain joins TRBV5-1 to TRBJ1-4, with D tentatively TRBD1 (6 bases). V dropped 4 bases and J dropped 4 bases, with 14 bases sitting between them. Germline V gene data show CDR1 as SGHRS and CDR2 as YFSETQ. This CDR3 is built from 15 residues. CDR3 nucleotide sequence: TGCGCCAGCAGCGTACAGGGTCTGGGTAATGAAAAACTGTTTTTT. Translation: CASSVQGLGNEKLFF. Complete variable domain (other parts from reference TRBV5-1 and TRBJ1-4): KAGVTQTPRYLIKTRGQQVTLSCSPISGHRSVSWYQQTPGQGLQFLFEYFSETQRNKGNFPGRFSGRQFSNSRSEMNVSTLELGDSALYLCASSVQGLGNEKLFFGSGTQLSVL.

The chain links TRBV5-1 to TRBJ2-1; D remains unclear. Germline values: CDR1 SGHRS, CDR2 YFSETQ. Trimming took off 0 bases at V and 2 bases at J, with 12 bases between the two ends. The CDR3 runs 16 residues. The CDR3 protein is CASSLGPARAYNEQFF. The CDR3 region has the DNA TGCGCCAGCAGCTTGGGACCAGCCCGCGCCTACAATGAGCAGTTCTTC.

V gene TRBV3-1 combines with J gene TRBJ1-4; maybe TRBD1 (5 bases). Germline assignment: CDR1 LGHDT and CDR2 YNNKEL (reference sequence). The ends were cut back, 4 bases at V and 8 bases at J, with 29 bases in the middle. The CDR3 runs 19 residues. The CDR3 DNA sequence: TGTGCCAGCAGCCCGAAAAGACCACTCCGCAGAGGGGAGGGGGAAAAACTGTTTTTT. Translating gives CASSPKRPLRRGEGEKLFF.

V is TRBV7-2 and J is TRBJ2-7; D tentatively reads TRBD1 or TRBD2 (5 bases each). This CDR3 spans 13 amino acids. The germline V gene encodes CDR1 SGHTA and CDR2 FQGNSA. V was trimmed by 5 bases and J by 3 bases, leaving 11 bases between them. The CDR3 reads CASSRDLVYEQYF. The CDR3 DNA sequence: TGTGCCAGCAGCCGGGACCTTGTCTACGAGCAGTACTTC.

CDR3 nucleotides: TGCAGTGCTCCCCGTTTATCTGATGAGCAGTTCTTC. Its translation: CSAPRLSDEQFF. The rearrangement joins TRBV20-1 to TRBJ2-1; D ambiguous. The CDR3 length is 12 residues. V lost 5 bases, J lost 8 bases, and 13 bases lay in between. Germline V gene sequence: CDR1 DFQATT, CDR2 SNEGSKA (reference sequence).

In this sample, this clonotype turned up a few times. The chain carries TRBV27 and TRBJ2-1; 7 positions agree with TRBD2. CDR1 is MNHEY, CDR2 SMNVEV, per germline (reference sequence). The V segment lost 8 bases and the J segment 11 bases; nucleotides outside the gene matches: 18. CDR3 size: 15 residues. The CDR3 reads CASRPGGSGSKKQFF. The CDR3 region has the DNA TGTGCCAGCCGCCCAGGTGGTAGCGGGTCTAAGAAGCAGTTCTTC.

This clonotype turned up a few times. The chain recombines TRBV7-8 with TRBJ2-7; TRBD1 is a possible D gene (5 bases). CDR1 is SGHVS, CDR2 FQNEAQ, per germline. The germline V and J ends were trimmed by 5 bases and 5 bases, with 16 bases remaining between them. This CDR3 has 14 residues. The CDR3 protein is CASSRARVRNEQYF. CDR3 bases: TGTGCCAGCAGCCGGGCCAGGGTGAGGAACGAGCAGTACTTC.

The V gene is TRBV2, the J gene TRBJ2-1; 12 bases are a match to TRBD2. Unmatched junction bases numbered 13, after V lost 10 bases and J lost 9 bases. The CDR3 length is 15 residues. Germline lookup yields CDR1 SNHLY and CDR2 FYNNEI. The CDR3 DNA reads TGTGCCACGGCCCTTGGACTAGCGGGAAGGGTTGAGCAGTTCTTC. Translation: CATALGLAGRVEQFF.

The chain combines TRBV25-1 with TRBJ2-1; D may be TRBD1 (5 bases). Trimming took off 3 bases at V and 4 bases at J, with 16 bases between the two ends. This CDR3 comprises 16 residues. CDR1 is MGHDK, CDR2 SYGVNS, per germline. The CDR3 reads CASSDSGRTRYNEQFF. CDR3 nucleotides: TGTGCCAGCAGTGATTCCGGACGGACAAGGTACAATGAGCAGTTCTTC.

This clonotype has more than one count but fewer than ten. Likely a read error: the CDR3 ends without its conserved phenylalanine or tryptophan. J is TRBJ2-7 and V is TRBV7-9; perhaps TRBD1 as D (6 bases). Trimming took 2 bases from V and 6 from J, leaving 8 bases between them. The CDR3 has 12 residues. Germline CDR1 and CDR2: SEHNR and FQNEAQ (reference sequence). The CDR3 DNA reads TGTGCCAGCAGCTTACAGGGGATCGAGCAGTACTCC. It translates to CASSLQGIEQYS.

A single count supports this clonotype. The CDR3 protein is CASSGGTDRLEQYF. The CDR3 nucleotides are TGTGCCAGCAGCGGTGGGACCGACCGGCTCGAGCAGTACTTC. The rearrangement joins TRBV9 to TRBJ2-7, with D perhaps TRBD1 or TRBD2 (5 bases each). This CDR3 spans 14 amino acids. The V gene's germline CDR1 is SGDLS and CDR2 YYNGEE. Trimming removed 3 bases from V and 6 bases from J, with 16 bases in between.

The rearrangement links TRBV6-2 or TRBV6-3 to TRBJ2-7; 13 bases agree with TRBD2. The germline CDR1 and CDR2 sequences are MNHEY and SVGEGT. The V gene end was trimmed by 6 bases and the J gene end by 1 base; junction bases not matched to a gene: 9. CDR3 length: 17 amino acids. The CDR3 DNA reads TGTGCCAGCAGCGAATTACTAGCGGGAGGGATTTCCTACGAGCAGTACTTC. It yields the protein CASSELLAGGISYEQYF.

The V and J genes are TRBV16 and TRBJ2-7; D remains ambiguous. The CDR3 is 16 amino acids. In germline, CDR1 is KGHSY, CDR2 FQNENV. The V and J ends lost 1 base and 2 bases respectively, with 15 bases between them. CDR3 in DNA: TGTGCCAGCAGCCAATTGGCGGCAGGTCGAGCCTACGAGCAGTACTTC. The encoded protein is CASSQLAAGRAYEQYF.

This clonotype was counted between two and nine times. The chain uses TRBV6-1 and TRBJ2-3, with 9 bases lining up with TRBD2. The CDR3 totals 14 residues. J lost 2 bases, V lost 5 bases, and 2 bases had no gene match. Germline CDR1 MNHNS, CDR2 SASEGT. The CDR3 DNA reads as TGTGCCAGCAGTAGCGGGGGGATCACAGATACGCAGTATTTT. Translating it yields CASSSGGITDTQYF.

The CDR3 reads CSGGLSTDTQYF. Written as DNA, the CDR3 is TGCAGTGGGGGTCTTAGCACAGATACGCAGTATTTT. The rearrangement joins TRBV20-1 to TRBJ2-3; D unresolved. The germline V gene encodes CDR1 DFQATT and CDR2 SNEGSKA (reference sequence). V lost 7 bases and J 0 bases, leaving 8 bases between the germline ends. The CDR3 has 12 residues.

The chain has TRBV12-3 or TRBV12-4 and TRBJ2-3, with D perhaps TRBD1 or TRBD2 (5 bases each). Deletions cut 5 bases from V and 7 bases from J, with 19 bases between. CDR3 length equals 15 residues. The CDR3 DNA reads TGTGCCAGCAGTGCCGGGACGAGATTTCGCAATACGCAGTATTTT. This encodes CASSAGTRFRNTQYF.

The chain couples TRBV12-3 or TRBV12-4 to TRBJ1-2; 7 nucleotides align to TRBD1. V trimming: 6 bases; J trimming: 3 bases; junction bases outside the gene matches: 7. This CDR3 has 14 residues. DNA of the CDR3: TGTGCCAGCAGACCCCAGGGGGGGGACTATGGCTACACCTTC. Protein: CASRPQGGDYGYTF.

This chain uses TRBV5-1 with TRBJ2-3; 7 bases are a match to TRBD2. The CDR3 consists of 14 residues. CDR1 is SGHRS, CDR2 YFSETQ, per germline. V was clipped by 4 bases and J by 6 bases; unmatched bases: 8. Here the CDR3 DNA reads TGCGCCAGCAGCGCAACGTCGCGGGGGGATACGCAGTATTTT. Amino acids: CASSATSRGDTQYF.

The CDR3 nucleotides read TGTGCCAGCGCCTGGGACAGTTACAATGAGCAGTTCTTC. Its protein is CASAWDSYNEQFF. V is TRBV6-1 and J is TRBJ2-1, with TRBD1 identical over 7 bases. V shed 8 bases and J 4 bases; nucleotides not matched to a gene: 5. This CDR3 spans 13 amino acids. Germline CDR1 reads MNHNS; CDR2 reads SASEGT.

The chain joins TRBV10-3 to TRBJ2-4; TRBD2 might be the D (7 bases). Germline loops: CDR1 ENHRY, CDR2 SYGVKD. The length of the CDR3 is 13 residues. Trimming shortened V by 9 bases and J by 6 bases, and 15 bases separated the two germline ends. CDR3 bases: TGTGCCATTCAACAGGGCGGGGGAAACATTCAGTACTTC. Residues: CAIQQGGGNIQYF.

The rearrangement uses TRBV7-2 and TRBJ2-1, with D possibly called TRBD1 or TRBD2 (5 bases each). V lost 6 bases, J lost 1 base, and 13 bases lay in between. This CDR3 region has 15 residues. CDR1 and CDR2 (germline): SGHTA, FQGNSA. CDR3 in DNA: TGTGCCAGCAGTCCCGGGACCAATTCCTACAATGAGCAGTTCTTC. Its protein is CASSPGTNSYNEQFF.

V gene TRBV9 combines with J gene TRBJ2-7, with a tentative D call TRBD2 (6 bases). V was clipped by 3 bases and J by 2 bases, with 15 bases between them. The CDR3 sequence is 15 residues long. Germline V gene data show CDR1 as SGDLS and CDR2 as YYNGEE. The CDR3 DNA follows: TGTGCCAGCAGCGAGGCGGCTAGCGCAACCTACGAGCAGTACTTC. Protein product: CASSEAASATYEQYF.

This clonotype was seen repeatedly, ten times or more. The chain links TRBV29-1 to TRBJ1-1, with a tentative D call TRBD1 (6 bases). In germline, CDR1 is SQVTM, CDR2 ANQGSEA. The CDR3 runs 14 residues. Trimming left V 6 bases short and J 4 bases short, with 18 bases between. In DNA, the CDR3 is TGCAGCGTGCAACCTGCTAAAGGGGGCACTGAAGCTTTCTTT. Protein product: CSVQPAKGGTEAFF.

This clonotype appeared a few times. The chain has TRBV15 and TRBJ2-3; maybe TRBD1 (10 bases). CDR1 LNHNV and CDR2 YYDKDF come from the germline V gene (reference sequence). The germline V and J ends were trimmed by 9 bases and 4 bases, with 23 bases remaining between them. The CDR3 is 16 amino acids. CDR3 DNA sequence: TGTGCCACACGGACAGGGGGGCTAGCGGGGTCAGATACGCAGTATTTT. This codes for CATRTGGLAGSDTQYF.

This clonotype was observed a handful of times. The V and J genes are TRBV10-2 and TRBJ2-2; D is ambiguous. Germline V CDR1 and CDR2: WSHSY, SAAADI. The CDR3 contains 12 residues. Trimming left V 3 bases short and J 7 bases short, with 6 bases between. CDR3 in amino acids: CASSDASGELFF. The CDR3 DNA reads TGCGCCAGCAGTGATGCGAGCGGGGAGCTGTTTTTT.